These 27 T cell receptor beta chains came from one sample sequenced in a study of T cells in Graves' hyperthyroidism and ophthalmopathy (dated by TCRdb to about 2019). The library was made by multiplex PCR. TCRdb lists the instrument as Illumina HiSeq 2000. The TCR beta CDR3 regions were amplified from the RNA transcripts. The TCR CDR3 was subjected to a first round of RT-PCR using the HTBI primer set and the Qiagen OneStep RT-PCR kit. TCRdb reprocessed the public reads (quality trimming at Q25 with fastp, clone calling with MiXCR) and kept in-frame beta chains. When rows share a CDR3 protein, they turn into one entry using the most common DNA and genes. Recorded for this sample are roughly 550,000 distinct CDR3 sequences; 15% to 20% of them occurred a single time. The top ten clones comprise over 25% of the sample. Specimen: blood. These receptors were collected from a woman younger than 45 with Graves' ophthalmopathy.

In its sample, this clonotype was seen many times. The DNA for the CDR3 is TGTGCCAGCAGCCAAGGGACGGACCGAAAAGAGACCCAGTACTTC. Amino acids: CASSQGTDRKETQYF. The V and J genes are TRBV14 and TRBJ2-5; no definite D call. Germline V CDR1 and CDR2: SGHDN, FVKESK. This CDR3 region has 15 residues. Trimming stripped 1 base from V and 3 bases from J, with 12 bases between.

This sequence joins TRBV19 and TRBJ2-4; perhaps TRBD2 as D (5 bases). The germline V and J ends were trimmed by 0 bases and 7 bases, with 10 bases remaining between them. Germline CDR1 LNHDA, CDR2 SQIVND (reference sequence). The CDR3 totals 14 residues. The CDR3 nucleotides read TGTGCCAGTAGTATAGACCCTAGCTGGAACATTCAGTACTTC. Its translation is CASSIDPSWNIQYF.

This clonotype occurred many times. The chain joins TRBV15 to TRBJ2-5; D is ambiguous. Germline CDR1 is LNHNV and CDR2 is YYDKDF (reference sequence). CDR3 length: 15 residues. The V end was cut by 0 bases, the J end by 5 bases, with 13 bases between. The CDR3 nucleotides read TGTGCCACCAGCAGAGATCTGGCAGGTGGCGAGACCCAGTACTTC. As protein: CATSRDLAGGETQYF.

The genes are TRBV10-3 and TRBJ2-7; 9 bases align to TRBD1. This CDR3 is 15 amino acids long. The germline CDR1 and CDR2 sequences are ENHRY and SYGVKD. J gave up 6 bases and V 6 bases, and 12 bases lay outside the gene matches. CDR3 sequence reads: CAIRAGTGRGSEQYF. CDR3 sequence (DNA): TGTGCCATCAGGGCCGGGACAGGGAGGGGATCCGAGCAGTACTTC.

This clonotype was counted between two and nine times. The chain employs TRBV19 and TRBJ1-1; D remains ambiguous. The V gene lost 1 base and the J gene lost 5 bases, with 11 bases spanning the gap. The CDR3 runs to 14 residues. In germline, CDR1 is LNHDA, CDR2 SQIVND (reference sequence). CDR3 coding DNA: TGTGCCAGTAGTATAGTTGTAAGACGGACTGAAGCTTTCTTT. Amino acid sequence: CASSIVVRRTEAFF.

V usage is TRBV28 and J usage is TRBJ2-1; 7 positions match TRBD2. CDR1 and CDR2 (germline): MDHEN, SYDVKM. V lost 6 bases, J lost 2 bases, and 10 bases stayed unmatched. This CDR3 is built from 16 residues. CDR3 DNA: TGTGCCAGCAGCGTAGAGCCTAGCGGAACCTACAATGAGCAGTTCTTC. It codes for CASSVEPSGTYNEQFF. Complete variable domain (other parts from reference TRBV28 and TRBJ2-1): DVKVTQSSRYLVKRTGEKVFLECVQDMDHENMFWYRQDPGLGLRLIYFSYDVKMKEKGDIPEGYSVSREKKERFSLILESASTNQTSMYLCASSVEPSGTYNEQFFGPGTRLTVL.

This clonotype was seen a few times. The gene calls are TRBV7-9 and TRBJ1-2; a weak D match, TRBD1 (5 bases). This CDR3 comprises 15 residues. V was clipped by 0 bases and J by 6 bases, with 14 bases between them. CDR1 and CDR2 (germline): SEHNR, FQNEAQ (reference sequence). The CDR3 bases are TGTGCCAGCAGCTTAGCGATGGAAGGGACGCATGGCTACACCTTC. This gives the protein CASSLAMEGTHGYTF.

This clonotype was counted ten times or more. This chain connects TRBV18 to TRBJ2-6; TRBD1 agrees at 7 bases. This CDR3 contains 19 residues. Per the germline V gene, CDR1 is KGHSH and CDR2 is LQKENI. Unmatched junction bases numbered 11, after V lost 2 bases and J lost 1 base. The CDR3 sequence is CASSPFVTGLESGANVLTF. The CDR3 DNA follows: TGTGCCAGCTCACCATTCGTGACAGGGCTCGAGTCTGGGGCCAACGTCCTGACTTTC.

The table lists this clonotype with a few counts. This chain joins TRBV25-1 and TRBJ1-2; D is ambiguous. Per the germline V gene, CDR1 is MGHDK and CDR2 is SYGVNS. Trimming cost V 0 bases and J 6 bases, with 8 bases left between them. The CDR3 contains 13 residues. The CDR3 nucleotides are TGTGCCAGCAGTGAATATGAGCGGGATGGCTACACCTTC. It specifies CASSEYERDGYTF.

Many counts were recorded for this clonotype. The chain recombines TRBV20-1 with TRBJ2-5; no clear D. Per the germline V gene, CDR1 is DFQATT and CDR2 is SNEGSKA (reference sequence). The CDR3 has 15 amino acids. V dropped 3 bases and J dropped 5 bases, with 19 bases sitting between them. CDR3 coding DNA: TGCAGTGCTAGGTCTTCCCAGGACGAGAAGGAGACCCAGTACTTC. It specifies CSARSSQDEKETQYF.

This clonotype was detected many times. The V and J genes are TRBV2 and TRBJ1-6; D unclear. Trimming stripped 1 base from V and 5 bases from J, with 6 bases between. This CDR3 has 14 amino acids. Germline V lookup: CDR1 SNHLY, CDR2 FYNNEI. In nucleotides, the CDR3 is TGTGCCAGCAGTGAAGGGGATGATAATTCACCCCTCCACTTT. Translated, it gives CASSEGDDNSPLHF.

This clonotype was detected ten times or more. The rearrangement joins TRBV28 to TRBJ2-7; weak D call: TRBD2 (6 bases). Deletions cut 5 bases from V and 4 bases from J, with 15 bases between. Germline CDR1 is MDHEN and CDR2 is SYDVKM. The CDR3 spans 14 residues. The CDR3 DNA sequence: TGTGCCAGCAGTCCCTTCCGGGAGTTTTACGAGCAGTACTTC. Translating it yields CASSPFREFYEQYF. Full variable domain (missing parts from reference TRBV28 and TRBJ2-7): DVKVTQSSRYLVKRTGEKVFLECVQDMDHENMFWYRQDPGLGLRLIYFSYDVKMKEKGDIPEGYSVSREKKERFSLILESASTNQTSMYLCASSPFREFYEQYFGPGTRLTVT.

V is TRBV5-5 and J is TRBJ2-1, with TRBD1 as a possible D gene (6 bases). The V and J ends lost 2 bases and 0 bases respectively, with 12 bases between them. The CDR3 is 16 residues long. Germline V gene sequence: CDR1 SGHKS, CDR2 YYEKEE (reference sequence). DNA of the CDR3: TGTGCCAGCAGCTTACAGGGCCTCTACTCCTACAATGAGCAGTTCTTC. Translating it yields CASSLQGLYSYNEQFF.

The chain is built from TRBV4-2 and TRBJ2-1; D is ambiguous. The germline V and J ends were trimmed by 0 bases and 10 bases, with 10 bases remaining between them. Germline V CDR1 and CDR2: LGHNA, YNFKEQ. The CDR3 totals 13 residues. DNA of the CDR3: TGTGCCAGCAGCCAAGATGTGGAACGGGAGCAGTTCTTC. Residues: CASSQDVEREQFF.

In DNA, the CDR3 is TGTGCCAGCAGTTACTCTAGCGGGTTGGCCGGGGAGCTGTTTTTT. It codes for CASSYSSGLAGELFF. The chain employs TRBV6-6 and TRBJ2-2, with 7 bases lining up with TRBD2. CDR3 length equals 15 residues. Germline CDR1 is MNHNY and CDR2 is SVGAGI (reference sequence). Trimming at V came to 0 bases and at J to 6 bases, leaving 4 bases not matched to a gene.

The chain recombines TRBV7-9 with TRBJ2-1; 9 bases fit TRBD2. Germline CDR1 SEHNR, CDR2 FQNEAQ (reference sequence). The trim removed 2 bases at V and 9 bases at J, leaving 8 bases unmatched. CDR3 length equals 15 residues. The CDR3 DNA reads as TGTGCCAGCAGCTTAAGCGCGGGAGGGTCAAGTGAGCAGTTCTTC. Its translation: CASSLSAGGSSEQFF.

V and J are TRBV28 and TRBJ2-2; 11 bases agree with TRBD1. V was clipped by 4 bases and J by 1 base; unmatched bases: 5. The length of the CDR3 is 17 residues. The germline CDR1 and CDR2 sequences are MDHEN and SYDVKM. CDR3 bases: TGTGCCAGCAGTTCCCCCGGGACAGGGGGGAACACCGGGGAGCTGTTTTTT. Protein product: CASSSPGTGGNTGELFF.

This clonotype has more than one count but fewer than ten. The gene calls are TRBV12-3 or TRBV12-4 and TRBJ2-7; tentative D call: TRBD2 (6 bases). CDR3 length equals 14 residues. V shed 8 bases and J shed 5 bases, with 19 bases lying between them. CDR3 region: CASGAGTRPDEQYF. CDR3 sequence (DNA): TGTGCCAGCGGCGCCGGGACTCGACCGGACGAGCAGTACTTC.

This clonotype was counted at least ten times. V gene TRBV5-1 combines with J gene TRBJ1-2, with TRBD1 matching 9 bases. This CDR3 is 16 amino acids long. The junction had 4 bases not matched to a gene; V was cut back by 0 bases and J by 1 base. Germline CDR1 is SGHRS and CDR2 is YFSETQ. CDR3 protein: CASSLAGQGFNYGYTF. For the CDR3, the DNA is TGCGCCAGCAGCTTGGCGGGACAGGGCTTTAACTATGGCTACACCTTC.

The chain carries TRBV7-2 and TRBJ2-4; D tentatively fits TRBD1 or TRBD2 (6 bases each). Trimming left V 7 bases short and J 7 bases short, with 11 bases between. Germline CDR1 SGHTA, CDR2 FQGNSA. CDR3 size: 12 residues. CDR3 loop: CASTLGGNIQYF. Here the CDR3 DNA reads TGTGCCAGCACCCTAGGGGGGAACATTCAGTACTTC.

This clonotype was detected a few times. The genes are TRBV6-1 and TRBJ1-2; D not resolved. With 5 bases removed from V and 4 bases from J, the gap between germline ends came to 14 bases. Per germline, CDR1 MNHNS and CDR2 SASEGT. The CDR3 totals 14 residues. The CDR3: CASSNSGGPYGYTF. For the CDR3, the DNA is TGTGCCAGCAGTAACTCAGGCGGACCCTATGGCTACACCTTC.

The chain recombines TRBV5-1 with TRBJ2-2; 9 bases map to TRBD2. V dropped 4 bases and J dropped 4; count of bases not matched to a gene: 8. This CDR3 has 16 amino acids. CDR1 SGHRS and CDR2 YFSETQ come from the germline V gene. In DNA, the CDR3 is TGCGCCAGCAGCCTACCCGCGGGGGGGGGCACCGGGGAGCTGTTTTTT. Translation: CASSLPAGGGTGELFF.

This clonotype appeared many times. The CDR3 DNA follows: TGTGCCAGCAGTTCCCTGACTAGCAGGGACCGGTATACGCAGTATTTT. Protein sequence: CASSSLTSRDRYTQYF. The genes are TRBV28 and TRBJ2-3; 7 bases agree with TRBD2. V lost 4 bases to trimming and J lost 7 bases; unmatched junction nucleotides: 14. Germline loops: CDR1 MDHEN, CDR2 SYDVKM. This CDR3 has 16 residues.

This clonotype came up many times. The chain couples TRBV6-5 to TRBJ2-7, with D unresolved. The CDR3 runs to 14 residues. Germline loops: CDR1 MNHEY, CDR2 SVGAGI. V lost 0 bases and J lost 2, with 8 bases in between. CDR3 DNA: TGTGCCAGCAGTTACTCGGCGGCAACCTACGAGCAGTACTTC. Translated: CASSYSAATYEQYF.

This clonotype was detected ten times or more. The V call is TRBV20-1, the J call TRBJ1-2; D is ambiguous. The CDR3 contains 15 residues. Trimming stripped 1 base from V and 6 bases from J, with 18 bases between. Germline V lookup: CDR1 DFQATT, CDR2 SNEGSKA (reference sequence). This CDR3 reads CSARGRSGGMDGYTF. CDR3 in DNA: TGCAGTGCTAGAGGCAGATCAGGTGGTATGGATGGCTACACCTTC.

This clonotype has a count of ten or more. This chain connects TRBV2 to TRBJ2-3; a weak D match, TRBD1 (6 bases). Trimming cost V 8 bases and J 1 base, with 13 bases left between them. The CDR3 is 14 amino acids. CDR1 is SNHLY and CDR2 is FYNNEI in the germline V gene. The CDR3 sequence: CASGRQARTDTQYF. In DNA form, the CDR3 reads TGTGCCAGCGGGAGACAGGCCCGCACAGATACGCAGTATTTT.

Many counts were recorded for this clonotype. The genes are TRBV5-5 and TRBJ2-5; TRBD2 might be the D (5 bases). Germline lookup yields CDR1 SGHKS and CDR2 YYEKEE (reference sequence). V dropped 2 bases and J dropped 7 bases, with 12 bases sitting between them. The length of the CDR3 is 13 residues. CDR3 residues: CASSFEGTRTQYF. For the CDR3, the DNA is TGTGCCAGCAGCTTTGAGGGTACTCGGACCCAGTACTTC.